This T cell receptor (beta chain) was identified in a study of cytomegalovirus exposure and HLA in healthy donors. Trimming pared 0 bases from V and 7 bases from J, leaving 10 bases between. This CDR3 comprises 13 residues. Looked up from germline, CDR1 is SGHRS and CDR2 is YFSETQ. The protocol was immunoSEQ multiplex PCR, while the TCRdb copy is restricted to in-frame clones and leaves out a portion. The table lists 250,000 to 400,000 clones, around 90% of them singletons. The sequence was obtained from a man younger than 45 in good health and CMV-seronegative. The sample taken for sequencing was PBMCs. The chain recombines TRBV5-1 with TRBJ1-2, with unresolved D. The CDR3 is CASSLAGSPGYTF. The CDR3 nucleotides are TGCGCCAGCAGCTTGGCTGGGAGCCCTGGCTACACCTTC.